The subject of this entry is one T cell receptor (beta chain). What it binds is not known. Here immunoSEQ multiplex PCR was the method, and the copy in TCRdb shows in-frame clones only, minus some. This table holds roughly 71,000 clones, 94% found once. This sample was included in a study of cytomegalovirus exposure and HLA in healthy donors. General study results and limits: Investigators reported about 160 TCR beta chains as tied to cytomegalovirus. TCR sequences were mostly rare, though some public TCRs occurred in many donors.

V lost 8 bases to trimming and J lost 4 bases; unmatched junction nucleotides: 6. Germline V gene data show CDR1 as MNHNS and CDR2 as SASEGT. The CDR3 extends over 14 amino acids. Material: PBMCs. The genes are TRBV6-1 and TRBJ1-5, with TRBD1 identical over 9 bases. The TCR sequence derives from a woman between 18 and 29 years old in good health and CMV-seronegative. The CDR3 sequence: CASVRDRVNQPQHF. CDR3 DNA sequence: TGTGCCAGCGTCCGGGACAGGGTTAATCAGCCCCAGCATTTT.